The rows below give T cell receptor beta chains drawn from one sample of a study of identical twins. TCRdb reprocessed the 5' RACE reads via MiXCR and lists one record per CDR3 protein. The sample yields about 530,000 distinct CDR3 sequences, more than 20% seen once. These data were also filed under a second study, of yellow fever vaccine responses in identical twins.

What was sequenced was CD4+ T cells sorted from blood. The source of these receptors is a woman aged 18-29 years in good health. CDR3s include the opening cysteine and the closing phenylalanine or tryptophan. D genes are given only for firm matches. Part of the rows lack a size; the others show once, few, many or a class for expanded clones.

j_call: TRBJ2-2
clone_size: many
d_call: -
v_call: TRBV3-1
cdr3_length: 15
cdr3_nt: TGTGCCAGCAGCCAAGGGCAGGGGATAGGCGGGGAGCTGTTTTTT
cdr3_aa: CASSQGQGIGGELFF

j_call: TRBJ2-1
clone_size: few
d_call: TRBD2
v_call: TRBV10-3
cdr3_length: 17
cdr3_nt: TGTGCCATCAGTGCGGCTAGCGGGTCGAGCTCCTACAATGAGCAGTTCTTC
cdr3_aa: CAISAASGSSSYNEQFF

j_call: TRBJ2-1
clone_size: -
d_call: -
v_call: TRBV9
cdr3_length: 16
cdr3_nt: TGTGCCAGCAGCGAGGGGGGCACGGAGTCCTACAATGAGCAGTTCTTC
cdr3_aa: CASSEGGTESYNEQFF

j_call: TRBJ2-2
clone_size: few
d_call: -
v_call: TRBV7-2
cdr3_length: 17
cdr3_nt: TGTGCCAGCACCCCTAGGGTGGGAGGAATTTACACCGGGGAGCTGTTTTTT
cdr3_aa: CASTPRVGGIYTGELFF

j_call: TRBJ2-1
clone_size: few
d_call: TRBD2
v_call: TRBV20-1
cdr3_length: 13
cdr3_nt: TGCAGTGCTGTCAGGACTAGTATAGGTGAGCAGTTCTTC
cdr3_aa: CSAVRTSIGEQFF

j_call: TRBJ2-3
clone_size: -
d_call: TRBD1
v_call: TRBV9
cdr3_length: 15
cdr3_nt: TGTGCCAGCAGCCACGACAGGGGCCCCACAGATACGCAGTATTTT
cdr3_aa: CASSHDRGPTDTQYF

j_call: TRBJ2-2
clone_size: -
d_call: -
v_call: TRBV7-8
cdr3_length: 15
cdr3_nt: TGTGCCAGCAGCTTAAGGACATCCGAAACCGGGGAGCTGTTTTTT
cdr3_aa: CASSLRTSETGELFF

j_call: TRBJ2-1
clone_size: few
d_call: -
v_call: TRBV5-1
cdr3_length: 17
cdr3_nt: TGCGCCAGCAGCTTGTCCCCAGGACTTAGCTCCTACAATGAGCAGTTCTTC
cdr3_aa: CASSLSPGLSSYNEQFF

j_call: TRBJ2-2
clone_size: -
d_call: -
v_call: TRBV5-5
cdr3_length: 14
cdr3_nt: TGTGCCAGCATCCCCGGGCCTATGGGCGGGGAGCTGTTTTTT
cdr3_aa: CASIPGPMGGELFF

j_call: TRBJ1-4
clone_size: few
d_call: -
v_call: TRBV11-2
cdr3_length: 14
cdr3_nt: TGTGCCAGCAGCTTACAGTTGACGAATGAAAAACTGTTTTTT
cdr3_aa: CASSLQLTNEKLFF

j_call: TRBJ2-2
clone_size: many
d_call: -
v_call: TRBV7-8
cdr3_length: 13
cdr3_nt: TGTGCCAGCAGCCATACCCAGGCAAGGGAGCTGTTTTTT
cdr3_aa: CASSHTQARELFF

j_call: TRBJ2-1
clone_size: -
d_call: TRBD2
v_call: TRBV28
cdr3_length: 15
cdr3_nt: TGTGCCAGCAGTTTCGGGACTAGCGGGAGGGATGAGCAGTTCTTC
cdr3_aa: CASSFGTSGRDEQFF

j_call: TRBJ2-3
clone_size: once
d_call: TRBD2
v_call: TRBV9
cdr3_length: 16
cdr3_nt: TGTGCCAGCAGCGTAGCTACAGGACTAGCGGGGGACACGCAGTATTTT
cdr3_aa: CASSVATGLAGDTQYF

j_call: TRBJ2-1
clone_size: -
d_call: TRBD2
v_call: TRBV12-3/TRBV12-4
cdr3_length: 15
cdr3_nt: TGTGCCAGCAGTCCGCTAGCGGGAGTCTACAATGAGCAGTTCTTC
cdr3_aa: CASSPLAGVYNEQFF

j_call: TRBJ2-7
clone_size: many
d_call: -
v_call: TRBV29-1
cdr3_length: 12
cdr3_nt: TGCAGCACTCAGGGGGGGGCCTACGAGCAGTACTTC
cdr3_aa: CSTQGGAYEQYF

j_call: TRBJ2-2
clone_size: few
d_call: TRBD2
v_call: TRBV10-2
cdr3_length: 16
cdr3_nt: TGCGCCAGCACTACGAAGGAGCGGGGAGACACCGGGGAGCTGTTTTTT
cdr3_aa: CASTTKERGDTGELFF

j_call: TRBJ2-7
clone_size: few
d_call: -
v_call: TRBV20-1
cdr3_length: 11
cdr3_nt: TGCAGTGCTGGACTACCCTACGAGCAGTACTTC
cdr3_aa: CSAGLPYEQYF

j_call: TRBJ1-1
clone_size: -
d_call: TRBD1
v_call: TRBV29-1
cdr3_length: 14
cdr3_nt: TGCAGCGTTGAAGATTCGACAGGGATTACTGAAGCTTTCTTT
cdr3_aa: CSVEDSTGITEAFF

j_call: TRBJ1-5
clone_size: -
d_call: -
v_call: TRBV10-3
cdr3_length: 14
cdr3_nt: TGTGCCATCAGTGAGGGCTTTATCAATCAGCCCCAGCATTTT
cdr3_aa: CAISEGFINQPQHF

j_call: TRBJ2-5
clone_size: -
d_call: -
v_call: TRBV5-1
cdr3_length: 16
cdr3_nt: TGCGCCAGCAGCGGGTCTAGTGGGGGTTCCAAGGAGACCCAGTACTTC
cdr3_aa: CASSGSSGGSKETQYF

j_call: TRBJ2-2
clone_size: -
d_call: -
v_call: TRBV29-1
cdr3_length: 16
cdr3_nt: TGCAGCGTTCTCCGCCTAACCGGTCGGGGCACCGGGGAGCTGTTTTTT
cdr3_aa: CSVLRLTGRGTGELFF

j_call: TRBJ2-1
clone_size: -
d_call: TRBD2
v_call: TRBV20-1
cdr3_length: 14
cdr3_nt: TGCAGTGCTAGCCTAGCGGGAGGGAACAATGAGCAGTTCTTC
cdr3_aa: CSASLAGGNNEQFF

j_call: TRBJ2-1
clone_size: -
d_call: -
v_call: TRBV2
cdr3_length: 13
cdr3_nt: TGTGCCAGCGGCAAAGGAGGGATCAGTGAGCAGTTCTTC
cdr3_aa: CASGKGGISEQFF

j_call: TRBJ2-5
clone_size: -
d_call: -
v_call: TRBV12-3/TRBV12-4
cdr3_length: 15
cdr3_nt: TGTGCCAGCAGTCCCACTGGGGGGCTACGGGAGACCCAGTACTTC
cdr3_aa: CASSPTGGLRETQYF

j_call: TRBJ2-5
clone_size: few
d_call: -
v_call: TRBV20-1
cdr3_length: 12
cdr3_nt: TGCAGTGCTAGAGATATCGTCGGGACCCAGTACTTC
cdr3_aa: CSARDIVGTQYF

j_call: TRBJ2-1
clone_size: few
d_call: TRBD2
v_call: TRBV28
cdr3_length: 18
cdr3_nt: TGTGCCAGCAGTTTAACCCCCTCTAGCGGGAGCTCCTACAATGAGCAGTTCTTC
cdr3_aa: CASSLTPSSGSSYNEQFF

j_call: TRBJ2-7
clone_size: once
d_call: -
v_call: TRBV9
cdr3_length: 14
cdr3_nt: TGTGCCAGCAGCCCGACGGGAACGACATACGAGCAGTACTTC
cdr3_aa: CASSPTGTTYEQYF

j_call: TRBJ2-1
clone_size: few
d_call: TRBD2
v_call: TRBV28
cdr3_length: 16
cdr3_nt: TGTGCCAGCAGTCTACTAGCGGGGGGGGTAAACAATGAGCAGTTCTTC
cdr3_aa: CASSLLAGGVNNEQFF

j_call: TRBJ2-3
clone_size: -
d_call: -
v_call: TRBV5-1
cdr3_length: 17
cdr3_nt: TGCGCCAGCAGCTTGCTGCTTTCGGAAATAGCGCCAGATACGCAGTATTTT
cdr3_aa: CASSLLLSEIAPDTQYF

j_call: TRBJ1-6
clone_size: -
d_call: -
v_call: TRBV20-1
cdr3_length: 14
cdr3_nt: TGCAGTGCTAGAGGTCTGGAGGGAGGGTCACCCCTCCACTTT
cdr3_aa: CSARGLEGGSPLHF

j_call: TRBJ2-3
clone_size: few
d_call: TRBD2
v_call: TRBV5-1
cdr3_length: 16
cdr3_nt: TGCGCCAGCAGCTTTTTAGCGGGAGGGAGCACAGATACGCAGTATTTT
cdr3_aa: CASSFLAGGSTDTQYF

j_call: TRBJ1-2
clone_size: few
d_call: -
v_call: TRBV7-9
cdr3_length: 12
cdr3_nt: TGTGCCAGCAGTCTCCGGGCTTTTGGCTACACCTTC
cdr3_aa: CASSLRAFGYTF

j_call: TRBJ2-1
clone_size: few
d_call: -
v_call: TRBV11-1
cdr3_length: 18
cdr3_nt: TGTGCCAGCAGCTTATCCTCACAAACTAGTGGCCCGGACAATGAGCAGTTCTTC
cdr3_aa: CASSLSSQTSGPDNEQFF

j_call: TRBJ1-1
clone_size: few
d_call: -
v_call: TRBV5-1
cdr3_length: 14
cdr3_nt: TGCGCCAGCAGCTTGTTGGGTATGAACACTGAAGCTTTCTTT
cdr3_aa: CASSLLGMNTEAFF

j_call: TRBJ2-5
clone_size: -
d_call: TRBD2
v_call: TRBV7-2
cdr3_length: 15
cdr3_nt: TGTGCCAGCAGCTCCTCGACTAGCGGGCAAGAGACCCAGTACTTC
cdr3_aa: CASSSSTSGQETQYF

j_call: TRBJ2-1
clone_size: few
d_call: TRBD1
v_call: TRBV28
cdr3_length: 17
cdr3_nt: TGTGCCAGCTTCGTACAGGGGGCCTCCAGCGCCTACAATGAGCAGTTCTTC
cdr3_aa: CASFVQGASSAYNEQFF

j_call: TRBJ2-5
clone_size: -
d_call: -
v_call: TRBV4-1
cdr3_length: 12
cdr3_nt: TGCGCCAGCAGCCAAGATTTAGGGACCCAGTACTTC
cdr3_aa: CASSQDLGTQYF

j_call: TRBJ2-2
clone_size: few
d_call: TRBD1
v_call: TRBV2
cdr3_length: 16
cdr3_nt: TGTGCCAGCAGTGAAGGGTCAGGGGGTTACACCGGGGAGCTGTTTTTT
cdr3_aa: CASSEGSGGYTGELFF

j_call: TRBJ1-5
clone_size: -
d_call: -
v_call: TRBV2
cdr3_length: 13
cdr3_nt: TGTGCCAGCTGTAGGGATAGCAATCAGCCCCAGCATTTT
cdr3_aa: CASCRDSNQPQHF

j_call: TRBJ2-7
clone_size: few
d_call: -
v_call: TRBV6-1
cdr3_length: 14
cdr3_nt: TGTGCCAGCAGATCCCAGGGTGACACCTACGAGCAGTACTTC
cdr3_aa: CASRSQGDTYEQYF

j_call: TRBJ2-4
clone_size: many
d_call: -
v_call: TRBV3-1
cdr3_length: 14
cdr3_nt: TGTGCCAGCAGCCAAGGCACACAGAGAAACATTCAGTACTTC
cdr3_aa: CASSQGTQRNIQYF

j_call: TRBJ2-1
clone_size: few
d_call: TRBD2
v_call: TRBV12-3/TRBV12-4
cdr3_length: 15
cdr3_nt: TGTGCCAGCAGCCTCCCTAGCGGGAGGTTGAATGAGCAGTTCTTC
cdr3_aa: CASSLPSGRLNEQFF

j_call: TRBJ1-4
clone_size: few
d_call: TRBD1
v_call: TRBV29-1
cdr3_length: 12
cdr3_nt: TGCGGATTCCAGGGGGCGGGTGAAACACTGTTTTTT
cdr3_aa: CGFQGAGETLFF

j_call: TRBJ2-1
clone_size: -
d_call: -
v_call: TRBV20-1
cdr3_length: 15
cdr3_nt: TGCAGTGCTAGAGTCTCAGGGGGGACCTACAATGAGCAGTTCTTC
cdr3_aa: CSARVSGGTYNEQFF

j_call: TRBJ2-5
clone_size: few
d_call: TRBD1
v_call: TRBV5-1
cdr3_length: 13
cdr3_nt: TGCGCCAGCAGCCTTGACAGGGTTCAGACCCAGTACTTC
cdr3_aa: CASSLDRVQTQYF

j_call: TRBJ1-1
clone_size: -
d_call: TRBD1
v_call: TRBV7-3
cdr3_length: 14
cdr3_nt: TGTGCCAGCAGCGTTACCGGGACAGGGTCTGAAGCTTTCTTT
cdr3_aa: CASSVTGTGSEAFF

j_call: TRBJ2-7
clone_size: -
d_call: TRBD2
v_call: TRBV19
cdr3_length: 16
cdr3_nt: TGTGCCAGTAGTTACTCCGGGACTAGCGCAACCTACGAGCAGTACTTC
cdr3_aa: CASSYSGTSATYEQYF

j_call: TRBJ2-5
clone_size: few
d_call: -
v_call: TRBV7-6
cdr3_length: 18
cdr3_nt: TGTGCCAGCAGCTTAGTAGTTCGTCTTACAGGCTACCAAGAGACCCAGTACTTC
cdr3_aa: CASSLVVRLTGYQETQYF

j_call: TRBJ2-7
clone_size: -
d_call: TRBD2
v_call: TRBV12-3/TRBV12-4
cdr3_length: 18
cdr3_nt: TGTGCCAGCAGTTCCCCTCGGGCTAGCGGGAGTATCTCCTACGAGCAGTACTTC
cdr3_aa: CASSSPRASGSISYEQYF

j_call: TRBJ2-5
clone_size: few
d_call: -
v_call: TRBV29-1
cdr3_length: 15
cdr3_nt: TGCAGCGTTGAAGTCAGGGGGAGGCGCCAAGAGACCCAGTACTTC
cdr3_aa: CSVEVRGRRQETQYF